The T cell receptor (beta chain) under discussion was sequenced for a study of blood T cell repertoires in COVID-19. In the study overall: The United States, Italy and Spain were the sources of the acute and convalescent COVID-19 samples. Sample material is recorded as cDNA or gDNA derived from T cells, B-cell-depleted T cells, or PBMCs.

V dropped 4 bases and J dropped 3 bases, with 10 bases sitting between them. The CDR3 covers 14 residues. CDR1 MGHDK and CDR2 SYGVNS come from the germline V gene. How the authors handled the data: Using reference gene primer amplification, nucleated cell counts were estimated. Measured with immunoSEQ multiplex PCR; TCRdb has only the in-frame clones, and not every one. The V and J calls and the clone size are those of that table, but D and trimming were determined from the DNA. The table has 90,000 or so clones, roughly 86% seen once. This sequence joins TRBV25-1 and TRBJ1-5, with D perhaps matching TRBD1 (6 bases). Sequenced input: peripheral blood. This TCR was recovered from a human donor in a cohort sampled during active COVID-19. The CDR3 loop is CASSGRGNNQPQHF. For the CDR3, the DNA is TGTGCCAGCAGTGGTAGGGGGAACAATCAGCCCCAGCATTTT.